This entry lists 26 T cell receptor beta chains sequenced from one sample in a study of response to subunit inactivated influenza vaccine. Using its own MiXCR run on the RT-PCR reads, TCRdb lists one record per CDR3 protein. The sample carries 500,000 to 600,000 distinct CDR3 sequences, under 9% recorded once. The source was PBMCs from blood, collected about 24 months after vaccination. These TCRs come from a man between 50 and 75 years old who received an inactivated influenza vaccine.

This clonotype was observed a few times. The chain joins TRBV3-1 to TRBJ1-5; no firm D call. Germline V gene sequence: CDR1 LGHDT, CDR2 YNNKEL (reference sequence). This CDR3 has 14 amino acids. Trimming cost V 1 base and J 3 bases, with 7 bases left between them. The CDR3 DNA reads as TGTGCCAGCAGCCAAGGACCGTACAATCAGCCCCAGCATTTT. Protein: CASSQGPYNQPQHF.

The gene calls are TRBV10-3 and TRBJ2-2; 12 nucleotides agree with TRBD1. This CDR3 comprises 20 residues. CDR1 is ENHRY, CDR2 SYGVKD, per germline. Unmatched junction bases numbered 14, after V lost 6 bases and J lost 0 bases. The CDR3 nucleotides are TGTGCCATCAGGACCGGGACAGGGGGCCCTATCCCCGCGAACACCGGGGAGCTGTTTTTT. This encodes CAIRTGTGGPIPANTGELFF.

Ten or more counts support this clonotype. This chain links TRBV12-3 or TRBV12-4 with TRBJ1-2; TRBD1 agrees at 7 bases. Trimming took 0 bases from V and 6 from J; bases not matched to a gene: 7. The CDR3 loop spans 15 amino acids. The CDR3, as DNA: TGTGCCAGCAGTTTAGCGTCGCAGGGGGTAGATGGCTACACCTTC. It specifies CASSLASQGVDGYTF.

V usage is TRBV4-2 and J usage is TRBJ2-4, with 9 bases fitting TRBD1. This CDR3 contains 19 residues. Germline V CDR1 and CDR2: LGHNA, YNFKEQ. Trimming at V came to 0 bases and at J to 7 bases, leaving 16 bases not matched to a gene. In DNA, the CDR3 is TGTGCCAGCAGCCAAGAACGGGCCGATGGCCGGGACAGGGTGAACATTCAGTACTTC. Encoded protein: CASSQERADGRDRVNIQYF.

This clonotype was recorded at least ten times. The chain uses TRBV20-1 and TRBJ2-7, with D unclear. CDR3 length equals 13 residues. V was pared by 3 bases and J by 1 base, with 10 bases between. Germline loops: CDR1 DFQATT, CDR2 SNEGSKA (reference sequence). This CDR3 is CSARQTLSYEQYF. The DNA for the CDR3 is TGCAGTGCTAGGCAGACCTTATCCTACGAGCAGTACTTC.

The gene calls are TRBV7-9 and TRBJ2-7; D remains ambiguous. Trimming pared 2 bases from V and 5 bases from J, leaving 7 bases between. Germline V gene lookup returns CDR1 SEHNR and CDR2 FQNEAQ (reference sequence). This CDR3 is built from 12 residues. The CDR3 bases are TGTGCCAGCAGCTTAAGTCAGGACGAGCAGTACTTC. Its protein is CASSLSQDEQYF.

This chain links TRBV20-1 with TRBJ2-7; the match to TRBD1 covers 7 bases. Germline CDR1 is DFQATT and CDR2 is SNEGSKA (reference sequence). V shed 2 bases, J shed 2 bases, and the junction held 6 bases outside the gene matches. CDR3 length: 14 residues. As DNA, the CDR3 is TGCAGTGCTAGATATGGGACAGTAACCTACGAGCAGTACTTC. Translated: CSARYGTVTYEQYF.

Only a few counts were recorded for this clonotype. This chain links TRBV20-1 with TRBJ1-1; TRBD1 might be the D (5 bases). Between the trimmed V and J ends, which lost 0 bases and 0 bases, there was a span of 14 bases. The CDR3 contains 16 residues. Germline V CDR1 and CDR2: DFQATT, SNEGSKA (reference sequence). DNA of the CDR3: TGCAGTGCTAGAGACCCAAAGGGACCGTTGAACACTGAAGCTTTCTTT. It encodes CSARDPKGPLNTEAFF.

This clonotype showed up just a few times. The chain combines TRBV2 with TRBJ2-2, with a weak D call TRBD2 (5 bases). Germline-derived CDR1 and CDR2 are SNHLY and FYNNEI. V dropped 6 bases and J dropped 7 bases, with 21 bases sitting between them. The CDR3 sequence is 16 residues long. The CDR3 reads CASSRLAAPPDGELFF. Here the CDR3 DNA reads TGTGCCAGCAGCCGCCTAGCTGCGCCCCCTGACGGGGAGCTGTTTTTT.

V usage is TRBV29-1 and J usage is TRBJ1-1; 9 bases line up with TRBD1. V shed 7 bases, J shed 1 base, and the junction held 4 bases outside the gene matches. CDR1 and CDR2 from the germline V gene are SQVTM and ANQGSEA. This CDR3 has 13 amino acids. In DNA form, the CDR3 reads TGCAGCGACGCACAGGGGGCGAACACTGAAGCTTTCTTT. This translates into CSDAQGANTEAFF.

The CDR3 sequence is CSARALRAGTEAFF. The DNA of the CDR3 is TGCAGTGCTAGAGCCCTACGGGCGGGCACTGAAGCTTTCTTT. The chain carries TRBV20-1 and TRBJ1-1, with no clear D. Germline loops: CDR1 DFQATT, CDR2 SNEGSKA (reference sequence). The CDR3 contains 14 residues. Deletions cut 1 base from V and 4 bases from J, with 13 bases between.

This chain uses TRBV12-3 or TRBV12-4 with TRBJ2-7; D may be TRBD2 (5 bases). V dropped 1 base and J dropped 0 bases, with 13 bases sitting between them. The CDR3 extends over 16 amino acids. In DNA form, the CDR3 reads TGTGCCAGCAGTTTAGGGGCAGCGGAACGCTCCTACGAGCAGTACTTC. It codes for CASSLGAAERSYEQYF.

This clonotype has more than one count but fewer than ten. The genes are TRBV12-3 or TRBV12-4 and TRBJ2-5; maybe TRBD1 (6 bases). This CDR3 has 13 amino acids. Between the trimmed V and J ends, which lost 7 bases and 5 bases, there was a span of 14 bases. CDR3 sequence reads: CASKTGSGETQYF. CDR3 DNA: TGTGCCAGCAAAACAGGGTCAGGGGAGACCCAGTACTTC.

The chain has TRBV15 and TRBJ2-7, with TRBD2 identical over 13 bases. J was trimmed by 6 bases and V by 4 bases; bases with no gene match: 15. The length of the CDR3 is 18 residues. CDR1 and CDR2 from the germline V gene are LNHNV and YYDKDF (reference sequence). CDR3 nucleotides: TGTGCCACCAGCACCGGACTAGCGGGAGCTTCACGGACGGGCGAGCAGTACTTC. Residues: CATSTGLAGASRTGEQYF. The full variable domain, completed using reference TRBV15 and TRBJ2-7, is DAMVIQNPRYQVTQFGKPVTLSCSQTLNHNVMYWYQQKSSQAPKLLFHYYDKDFNNEADTPDNFQSRRPNTSFCFLDIRSPGLGDTAMYLCATSTGLAGASRTGEQYFGPGTRLTVT.

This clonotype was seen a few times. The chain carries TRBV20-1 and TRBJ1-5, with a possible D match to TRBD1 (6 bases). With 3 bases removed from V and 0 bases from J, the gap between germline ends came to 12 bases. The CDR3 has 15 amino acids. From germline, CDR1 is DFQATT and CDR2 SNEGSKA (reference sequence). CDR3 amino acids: CSARSTGNSNQPQHF. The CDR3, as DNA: TGCAGTGCTAGGAGTACAGGGAATAGCAATCAGCCCCAGCATTTT.

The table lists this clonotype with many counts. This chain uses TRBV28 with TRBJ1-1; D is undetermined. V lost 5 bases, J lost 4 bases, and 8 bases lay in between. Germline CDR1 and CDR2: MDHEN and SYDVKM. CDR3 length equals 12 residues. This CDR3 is CASSPMSTEAFF. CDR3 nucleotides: TGTGCCAGCAGTCCCATGAGCACTGAAGCTTTCTTT. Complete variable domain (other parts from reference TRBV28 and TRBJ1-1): DVKVTQSSRYLVKRTGEKVFLECVQDMDHENMFWYRQDPGLGLRLIYFSYDVKMKEKGDIPEGYSVSREKKERFSLILESASTNQTSMYLCASSPMSTEAFFGQGTRLTVV.

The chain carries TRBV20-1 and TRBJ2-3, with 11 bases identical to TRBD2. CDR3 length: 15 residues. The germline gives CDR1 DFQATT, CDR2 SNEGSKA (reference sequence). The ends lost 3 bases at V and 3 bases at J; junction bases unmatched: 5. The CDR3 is CSASSTSGNTDTQYF. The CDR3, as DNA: TGCAGTGCTAGTTCGACTAGCGGGAATACAGATACGCAGTATTTT.

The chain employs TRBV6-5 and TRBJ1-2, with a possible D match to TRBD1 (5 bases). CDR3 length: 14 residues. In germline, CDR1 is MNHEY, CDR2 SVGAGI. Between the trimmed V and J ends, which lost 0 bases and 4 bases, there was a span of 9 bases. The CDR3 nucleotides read TGTGCCAGCAGTTACTCTCCAGGGCCCTATGGCTACACCTTC. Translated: CASSYSPGPYGYTF.

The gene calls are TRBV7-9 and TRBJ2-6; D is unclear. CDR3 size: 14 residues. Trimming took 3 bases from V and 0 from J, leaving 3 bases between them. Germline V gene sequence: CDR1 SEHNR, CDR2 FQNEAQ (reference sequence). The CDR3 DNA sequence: TGTGCCAGCAGCTTTCGCTCTGGGGCCAACGTCCTGACTTTC. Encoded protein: CASSFRSGANVLTF.

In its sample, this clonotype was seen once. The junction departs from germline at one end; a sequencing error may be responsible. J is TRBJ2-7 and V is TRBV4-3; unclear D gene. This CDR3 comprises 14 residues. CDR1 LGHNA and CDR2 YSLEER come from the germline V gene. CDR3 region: CATSPDLTPYERYF. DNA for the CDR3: TGCGCCACTTCTCCCGACTTGACCCCCTACGAGCGGTACTTC.

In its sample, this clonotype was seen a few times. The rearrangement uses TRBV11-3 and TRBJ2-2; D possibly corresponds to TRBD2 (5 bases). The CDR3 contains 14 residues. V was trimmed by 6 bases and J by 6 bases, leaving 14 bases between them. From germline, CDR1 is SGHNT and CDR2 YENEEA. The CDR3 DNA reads TGTGCCAGCAGTGCCGGGCCCGGGGCCGGGGAGCTGTTTTTT. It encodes CASSAGPGAGELFF.

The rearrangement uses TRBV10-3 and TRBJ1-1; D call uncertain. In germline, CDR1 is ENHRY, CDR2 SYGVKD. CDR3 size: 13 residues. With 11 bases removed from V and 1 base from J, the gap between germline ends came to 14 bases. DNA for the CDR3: TGTGCCGTCAATGGAGGGCAGAACACTGAAGCTTTCTTT. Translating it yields CAVNGGQNTEAFF.

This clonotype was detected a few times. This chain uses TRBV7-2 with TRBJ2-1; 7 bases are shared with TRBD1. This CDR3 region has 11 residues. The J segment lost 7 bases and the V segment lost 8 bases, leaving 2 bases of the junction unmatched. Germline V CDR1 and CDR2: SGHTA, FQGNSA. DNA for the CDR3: TGTGCCAGCTTGACAGGGAATGAGCAGTTCTTC. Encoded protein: CASLTGNEQFF.

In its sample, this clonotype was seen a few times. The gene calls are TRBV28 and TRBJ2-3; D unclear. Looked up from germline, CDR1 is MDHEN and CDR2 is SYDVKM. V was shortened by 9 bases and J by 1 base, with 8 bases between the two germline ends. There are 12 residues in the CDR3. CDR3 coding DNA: TGTGCCAGTCAGTCCGGCACAGATACGCAGTATTTT. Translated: CASQSGTDTQYF.

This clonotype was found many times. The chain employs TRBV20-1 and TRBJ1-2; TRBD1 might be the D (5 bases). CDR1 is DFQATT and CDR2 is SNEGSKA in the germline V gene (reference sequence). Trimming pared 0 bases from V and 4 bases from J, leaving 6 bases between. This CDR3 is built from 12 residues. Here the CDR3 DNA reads TGCAGTGCTAGAGACGGGGGCTATGGCTACACCTTC. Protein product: CSARDGGYGYTF.

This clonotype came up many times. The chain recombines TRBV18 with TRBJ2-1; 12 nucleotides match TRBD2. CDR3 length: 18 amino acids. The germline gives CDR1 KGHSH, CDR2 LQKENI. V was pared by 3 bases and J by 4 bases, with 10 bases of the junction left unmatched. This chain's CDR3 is CASSPRLASGRVYNEQFF. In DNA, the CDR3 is TGTGCCAGCTCACCTCGGCTCGCTAGCGGGAGGGTTTACAATGAGCAGTTCTTC.